This T cell receptor (beta chain) was retrieved from a study of cytomegalovirus exposure and HLA in healthy donors. Each donor was healthy, and each was a bone marrow donor. For this clone: What it recognizes is unknown.

General study results and limits: V- and J-gene trimming in TCR beta was tied to a missense DCLRE1C variant by an analysis performed later. A list of around 160 TCR beta chains associated with cytomegalovirus was given.

Trimming took 6 bases from V and 7 from J, leaving 19 bases between them. The length of the CDR3 is 14 residues. In germline, CDR1 is MNHNS, CDR2 SASEGT. With 60 Vbeta and 13 Jbeta primers, the PCR was carried out. TCRdb keeps only in-frame clones here, not all; method: immunoSEQ multiplex PCR. The sample has 130,000 or so clones; roughly three quarters are singletons. Sample: PBMCs. This rearrangement joins TRBV6-1 to TRBJ2-7; the D gene is possibly TRBD2 (7 bases). The sequence derives from a woman aged 60-75 years in good health and CMV-seronegative. CDR3 DNA sequence: TGTGCCAGCAGGAGGGAGGGGGGGTCGCGGGAGCAGTACTTC. Its translation is CASRREGGSREQYF.